The 12 T cell receptor beta chains below were found in one sample sequenced in a study of blood T cell dynamics during melanoma immunotherapy. Libraries were prepared by immunoSEQ multiplex PCR; TCRdb keeps only in-frame clonotypes and omits some of them. The data show about 4,800 clones, approximately 86% seen once. The time point: pre-treatment baseline. Sequencing used blood, obtained from a patient treated with checkpoint blockade. Receptor source: a human donor with melanoma.

This clone was recorded once. V gene TRBV5-8 combines with J gene TRBJ2-7; TRBD2 might be the D (7 bases). V lost 1 base, J lost 2 bases, and 13 bases lay in between. Germline V lookup: CDR1 SGHTS, CDR2 YDEGEE. This CDR3 is built from 15 residues. The CDR3, as DNA: TGTGCCAGCAGCTTGTCAAGGGGGGGAACCTACGAGCAGTACTTC. Translating gives CASSLSRGGTYEQYF.

This rearrangement joins TRBV15 to TRBJ1-2; D uncertain. Per the germline V gene, CDR1 is LNHNV and CDR2 is YYDKDF (reference sequence). The V gene lost 3 bases and the J gene lost 3 bases, with 11 bases spanning the gap. CDR3 length: 14 residues. The CDR3 sequence: CATSRGGPDYGYTF. The CDR3 DNA reads TGTGCCACCAGCAGGGGCGGGCCGGACTATGGCTACACCTTC.

The rearrangement joins TRBV5-1 to TRBJ2-3, with TRBD2 matching 7 bases. With V trimmed by 0 bases and J by 4 bases, 8 bases remained unmatched. This CDR3 is 16 amino acids long. The germline V gene encodes CDR1 SGHRS and CDR2 YFSETQ. The CDR3 protein is CASSLVGSAGADTQYF. DNA for the CDR3: TGCGCCAGCAGCTTGGTCGGATCTGCGGGAGCAGATACGCAGTATTTT.

V is TRBV28 and J is TRBJ2-2; the D gene is possibly TRBD1 (5 bases). V shed 6 bases and J shed 5 bases, with 19 bases lying between them. This CDR3 is built from 16 residues. Germline loops: CDR1 MDHEN, CDR2 SYDVKM. Written as DNA, the CDR3 is TGTGCCAGCAGACTCAGGGATATTCGGTTTACCGGGGAGCTGTTTTTT. This encodes CASRLRDIRFTGELFF.

The V and J genes are TRBV7-9 and TRBJ2-2; 9 bases align to TRBD2. Germline trimming cut 6 bases from V and 7 bases from J; bases unmatched to any gene: 6. The CDR3 is 14 amino acids. Per the germline V gene, CDR1 is SEHNR and CDR2 is FQNEAQ (reference sequence). The CDR3 spells CASSVAGVVGELFF. CDR3 sequence (DNA): TGTGCCAGCAGTGTAGCGGGAGTTGTCGGGGAGCTGTTTTTT.

The V and J genes are TRBV7-9 and TRBJ2-5; D remains ambiguous. The CDR3 covers 19 residues. V was cut by 2 bases and J by 4 bases, with 26 bases left in between. The V gene's germline CDR1 is SEHNR and CDR2 FQNEAQ (reference sequence). The CDR3 DNA reads TGTGCCAGCAGCTTAAATGCTAAGAACGGGCCGTCCCGTTTAGAGACCCAGTACTTC. Translated, it gives CASSLNAKNGPSRLETQYF.

The chain is built from TRBV5-1 and TRBJ2-3; no reliable D call. CDR3 length: 13 residues. The germline V gene encodes CDR1 SGHRS and CDR2 YFSETQ. V was pared by 5 bases and J by 9 bases, with 16 bases between. The CDR3 region is CASSVGFDQTQYF. CDR3 bases: TGCGCCAGCAGTGTGGGATTCGACCAGACGCAGTATTTT.

This chain links TRBV28 with TRBJ2-7, with 8 bases that match TRBD1. The CDR3 runs 14 residues. CDR1 is MDHEN and CDR2 is SYDVKM in the germline V gene. Trimming took 4 bases from V and 3 from J; bases not matched to a gene: 5. CDR3 protein: CASSSRTGLYEQYF. The CDR3 region has the DNA TGTGCCAGCAGTTCCCGGACAGGGCTCTACGAGCAGTACTTC.

The chain links TRBV19 to TRBJ1-1; D not resolved. V shed 4 bases and J shed 1 base, with 10 bases lying between them. Germline CDR1 reads LNHDA; CDR2 reads SQIVND (reference sequence). The CDR3 has 14 amino acids. Here the CDR3 reads CASSTLSQNTEAFF. Here the CDR3 DNA reads TGTGCCAGTAGTACCCTATCACAGAACACTGAAGCTTTCTTT.

Comments on this clone: The junction departs from germline at one end; a sequencing error may be responsible. This sequence joins TRBV7-7 and TRBJ1-4; no clear D gene. Germline CDR1 reads SSHAT; CDR2 reads FNYEAQ (reference sequence). The CDR3 extends over 15 amino acids. CDR3 protein: CASSDGCRVEEKLFF. The CDR3 region has the DNA TGTGCTAGCAGCGACGGATGTAGGGTAGAGGAAAAACTGTTTTTT.

The rearrangement uses TRBV19 and TRBJ2-6; no reliable D call. Germline V gene lookup returns CDR1 LNHDA and CDR2 SQIVND (reference sequence). There are 16 residues in the CDR3. V shed 3 bases and J shed 2 bases, with 11 bases lying between them. CDR3 nucleotide sequence: TGTGCCAGTAGTATTGCTGGGGAACCTGGGGCCAACGTCCTGACTTTC. Its protein product is CASSIAGEPGANVLTF.

V and J are TRBV19 and TRBJ1-2; D gene unclear. V was clipped by 3 bases and J by 1 base, with 9 bases between them. The CDR3 runs to 14 residues. CDR1 and CDR2 from the germline V gene are LNHDA and SQIVND (reference sequence). The chain's CDR3 is CASSMVGNNYGYTF. The CDR3 DNA sequence: TGTGCCAGTAGTATGGTGGGGAATAACTATGGCTACACCTTC. The full variable domain, completed using reference TRBV19 and TRBJ1-2, is DGGITQSPKYLFRKEGQNVTLSCEQNLNHDAMYWYRQDPGQGLRLIYYSQIVNDFQKGDIAEGYSVSREKKESFPLTVTSAQKNPTAFYLCASSMVGNNYGYTFGSGTRLTVV.